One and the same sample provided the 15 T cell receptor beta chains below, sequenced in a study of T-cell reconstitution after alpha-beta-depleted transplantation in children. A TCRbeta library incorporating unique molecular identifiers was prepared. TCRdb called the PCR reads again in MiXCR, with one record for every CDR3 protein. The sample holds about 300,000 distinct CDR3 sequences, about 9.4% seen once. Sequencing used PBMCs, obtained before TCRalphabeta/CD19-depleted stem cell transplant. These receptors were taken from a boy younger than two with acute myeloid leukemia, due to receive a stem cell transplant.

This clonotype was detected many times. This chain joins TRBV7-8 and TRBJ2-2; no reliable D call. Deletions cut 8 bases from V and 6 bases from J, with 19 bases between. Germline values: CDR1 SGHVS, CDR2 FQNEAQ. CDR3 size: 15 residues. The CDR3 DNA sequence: TGTGCCAGCTGCATAAGTCAGGCCCCAGCCGGGGAGCTGTTTTTT. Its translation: CASCISQAPAGELFF.

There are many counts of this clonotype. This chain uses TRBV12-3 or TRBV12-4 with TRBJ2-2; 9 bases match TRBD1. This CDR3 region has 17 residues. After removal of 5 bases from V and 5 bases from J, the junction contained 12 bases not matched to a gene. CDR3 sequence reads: CASSLKPGQGLTGELFF. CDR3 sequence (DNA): TGTGCCAGCAGTCTAAAACCGGGACAGGGATTAACCGGGGAGCTGTTTTTT.

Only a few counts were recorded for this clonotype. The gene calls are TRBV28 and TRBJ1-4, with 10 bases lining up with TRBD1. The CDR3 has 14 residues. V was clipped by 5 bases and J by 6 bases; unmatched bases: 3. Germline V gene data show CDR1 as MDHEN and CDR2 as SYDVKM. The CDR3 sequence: CASSLDRGDEKLFF. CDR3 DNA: TGTGCCAGCAGTCTGGACAGGGGGGATGAAAAACTGTTTTTT.

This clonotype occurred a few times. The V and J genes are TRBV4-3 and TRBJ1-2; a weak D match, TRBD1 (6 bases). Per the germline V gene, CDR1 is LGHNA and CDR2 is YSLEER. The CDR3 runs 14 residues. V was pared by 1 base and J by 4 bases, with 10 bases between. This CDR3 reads CASSQVQGTYGYTF. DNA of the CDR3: TGCGCCAGCAGCCAAGTTCAGGGGACCTATGGCTACACCTTC.

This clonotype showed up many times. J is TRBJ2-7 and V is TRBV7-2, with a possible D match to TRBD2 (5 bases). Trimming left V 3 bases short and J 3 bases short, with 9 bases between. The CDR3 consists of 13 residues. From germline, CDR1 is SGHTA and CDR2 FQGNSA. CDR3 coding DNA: TGTGCCAGCAGCTTGAAAACTAGCTACGAGCAGTACTTC. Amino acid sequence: CASSLKTSYEQYF. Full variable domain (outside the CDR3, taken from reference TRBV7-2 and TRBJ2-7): GAGVSQSPSNKVTEKGKDVELRCDPISGHTALYWYRQSLGQGLEFLIYFQGNSAPDKSGLPSDRFSAERTGGSVSTLTIQRTQQEDSAVYLCASSLKTSYEQYFGPGTRLTVT.

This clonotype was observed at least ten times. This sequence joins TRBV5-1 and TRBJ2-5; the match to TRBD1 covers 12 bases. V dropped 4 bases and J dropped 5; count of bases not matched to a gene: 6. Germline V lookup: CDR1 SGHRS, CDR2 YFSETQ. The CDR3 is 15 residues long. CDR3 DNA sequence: TGCGCCAGCAGCCCCGGGACAGGGGGCGGGGAGACCCAGTACTTC. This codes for CASSPGTGGGETQYF.

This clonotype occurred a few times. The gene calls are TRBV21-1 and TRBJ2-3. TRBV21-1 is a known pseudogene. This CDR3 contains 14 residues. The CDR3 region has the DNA TGTGCCAGCAGTTACCATGCTAGCAGAGATACGCAGTATTTT. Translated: CASSYHASRDTQYF.

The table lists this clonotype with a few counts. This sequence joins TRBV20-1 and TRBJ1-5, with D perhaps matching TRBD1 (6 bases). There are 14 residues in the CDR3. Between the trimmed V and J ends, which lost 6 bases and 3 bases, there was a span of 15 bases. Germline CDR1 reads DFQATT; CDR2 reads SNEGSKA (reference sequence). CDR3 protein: CSARGRGPNQPQHF. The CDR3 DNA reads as TGCAGTGCGAGGGGGAGGGGACCCAATCAGCCCCAGCATTTT.

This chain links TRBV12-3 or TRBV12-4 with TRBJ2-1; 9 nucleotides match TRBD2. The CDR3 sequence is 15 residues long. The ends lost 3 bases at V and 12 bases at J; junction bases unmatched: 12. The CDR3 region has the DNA TGTGCCAGCAGTTTTGGTCAGCGGGGCGGGAGGGGGCAGTTCTTC. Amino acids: CASSFGQRGGRGQFF.

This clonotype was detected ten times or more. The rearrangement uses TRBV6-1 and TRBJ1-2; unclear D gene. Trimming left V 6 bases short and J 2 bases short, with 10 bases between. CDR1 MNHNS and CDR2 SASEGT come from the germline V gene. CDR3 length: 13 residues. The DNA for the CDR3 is TGTGCCAGCAGACGCGGTCACAACTATGGCTACACCTTC. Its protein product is CASRRGHNYGYTF.

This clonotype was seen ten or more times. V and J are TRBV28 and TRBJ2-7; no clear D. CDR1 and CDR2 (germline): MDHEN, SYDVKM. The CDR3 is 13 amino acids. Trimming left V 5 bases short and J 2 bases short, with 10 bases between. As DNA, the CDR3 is TGTGCCAGCAGTGAAGGCCCTCCCTACGAGCAGTACTTC. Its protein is CASSEGPPYEQYF.

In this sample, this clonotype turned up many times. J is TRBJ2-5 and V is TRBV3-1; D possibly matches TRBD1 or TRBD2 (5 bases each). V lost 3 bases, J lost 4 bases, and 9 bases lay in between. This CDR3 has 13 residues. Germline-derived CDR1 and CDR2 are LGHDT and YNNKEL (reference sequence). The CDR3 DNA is TGTGCCAGCAGCCAGGCCGGGACAGAGACCCAGTACTTC. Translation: CASSQAGTETQYF.

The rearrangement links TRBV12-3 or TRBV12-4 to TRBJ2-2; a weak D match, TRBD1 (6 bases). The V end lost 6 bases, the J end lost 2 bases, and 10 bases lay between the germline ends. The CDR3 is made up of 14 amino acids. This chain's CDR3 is CASRQGINTGELFF. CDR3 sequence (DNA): TGTGCCAGCAGACAGGGAATAAACACCGGGGAGCTGTTTTTT.

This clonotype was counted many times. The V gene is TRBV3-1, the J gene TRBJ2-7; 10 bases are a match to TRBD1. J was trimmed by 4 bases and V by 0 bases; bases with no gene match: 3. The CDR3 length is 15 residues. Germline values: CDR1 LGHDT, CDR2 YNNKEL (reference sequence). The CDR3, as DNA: TGTGCCAGCAGCCAAGACCGGGACAGGGGTTACGAGCAGTACTTC. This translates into CASSQDRDRGYEQYF.

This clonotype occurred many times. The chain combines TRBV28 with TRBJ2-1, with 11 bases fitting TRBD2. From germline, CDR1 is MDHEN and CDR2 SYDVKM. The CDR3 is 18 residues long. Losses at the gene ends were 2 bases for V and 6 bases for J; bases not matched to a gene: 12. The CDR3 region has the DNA TGTGCCAGCAGTTTAATAGGGGGAGGGCTAGCGGGAGGCAATGAGCAGTTCTTC. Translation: CASSLIGGGLAGGNEQFF.